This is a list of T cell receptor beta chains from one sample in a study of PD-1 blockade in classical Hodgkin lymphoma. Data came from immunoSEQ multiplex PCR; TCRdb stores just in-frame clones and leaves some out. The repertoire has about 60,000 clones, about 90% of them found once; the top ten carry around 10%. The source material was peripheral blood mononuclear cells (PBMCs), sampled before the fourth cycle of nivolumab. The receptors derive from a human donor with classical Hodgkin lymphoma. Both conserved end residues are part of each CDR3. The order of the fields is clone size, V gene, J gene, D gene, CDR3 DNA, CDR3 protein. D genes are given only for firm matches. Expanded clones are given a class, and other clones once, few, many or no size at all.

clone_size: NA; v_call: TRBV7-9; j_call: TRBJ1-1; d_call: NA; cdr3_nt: TGTGCCAGCAGCGAGACTGTGAACACTGAAGCTTTCTTT; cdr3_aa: CASSETVNTEAFF
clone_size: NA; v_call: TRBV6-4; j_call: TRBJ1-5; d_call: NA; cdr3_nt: TGTGCCAGCAGTGACGAGTATAGCAATCAGCCCCAGCATTTT; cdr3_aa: CASSDEYSNQPQHF
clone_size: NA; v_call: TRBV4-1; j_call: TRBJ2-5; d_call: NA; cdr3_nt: TGCGCCAGCAGCCAAGATAACGCGCTCACTGGAGAGACCCAGTACTTC; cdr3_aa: CASSQDNALTGETQYF
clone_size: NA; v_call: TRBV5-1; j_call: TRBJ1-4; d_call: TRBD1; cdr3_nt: TGCGCCAGCAGCGTGGGACAGCCACAAGGGGAAAAACTGTTTTTT; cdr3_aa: CASSVGQPQGEKLFF
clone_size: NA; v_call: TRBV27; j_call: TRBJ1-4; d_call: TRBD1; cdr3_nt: TGTGCCAGCAGTCGGACAGGTGCTCCGAAAAAGCTGTTTTTT; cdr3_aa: CASSRTGAPKKLFF
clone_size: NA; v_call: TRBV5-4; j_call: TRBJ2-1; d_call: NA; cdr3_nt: TGTGCCAGCAGCTGGGGGCCCCAGGGGCGACTATCCTACAATGAGCAGTTCTTC; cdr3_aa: CASSWGPQGRLSYNEQFF
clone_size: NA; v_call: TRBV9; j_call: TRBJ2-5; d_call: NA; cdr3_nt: TGTGCCAGCAGAGGGGAGAACCAAGAGACCCAGTACTTC; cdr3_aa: CASRGENQETQYF
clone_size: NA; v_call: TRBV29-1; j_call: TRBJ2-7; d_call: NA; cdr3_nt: TGCAGCGTTGGACTCCACATGGTCCGCTCCGAGCAGTACTTC; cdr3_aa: CSVGLHMVRSEQYF
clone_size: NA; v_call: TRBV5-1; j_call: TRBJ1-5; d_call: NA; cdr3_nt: TGCGCCAGTGCTGCAGACATTAGCAATCAGCCCCAGCATTTT; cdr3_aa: CASAADISNQPQHF
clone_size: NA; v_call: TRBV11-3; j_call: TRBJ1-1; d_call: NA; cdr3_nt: TGTGCCAGCAGCTCCGAAACGAACACTGAAGCTTTCTTT; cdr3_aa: CASSSETNTEAFF
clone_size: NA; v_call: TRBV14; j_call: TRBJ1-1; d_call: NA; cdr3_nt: TGTGCCAGCAGCCAAGAGGGGCCGGGCGCGACTGAAGCTTTCTTT; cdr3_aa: CASSQEGPGATEAFF
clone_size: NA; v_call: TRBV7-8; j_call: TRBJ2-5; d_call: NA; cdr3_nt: TGTGCCAGCAGGGGGCCCCAAGAGACCCAGTACTTC; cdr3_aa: CASRGPQETQYF
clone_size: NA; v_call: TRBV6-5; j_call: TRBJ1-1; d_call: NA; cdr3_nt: TGTGCCAGCAGTCCACCGCAGGGGCAGGTGTCTGAAGCTTTCTTT; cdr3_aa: CASSPPQGQVSEAFF
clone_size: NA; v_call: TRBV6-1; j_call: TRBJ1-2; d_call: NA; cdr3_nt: TGTGCCAGCAGTGAAAGAGGTGGGCAGCTGGGTAGCGGCTACACCTTC; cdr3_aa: CASSERGGQLGSGYTF
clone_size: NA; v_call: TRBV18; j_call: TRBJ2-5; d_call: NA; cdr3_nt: TGTGCCAGCTCACCAGACAGCGAAGAGACCCAGTACTTC; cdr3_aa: CASSPDSEETQYF
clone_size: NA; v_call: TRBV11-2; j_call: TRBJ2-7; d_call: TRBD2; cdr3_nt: TGTGCCAGCAGCGTAACTGTAGCGGGGGGGTCCTCCTACGAGCAGTACTTC; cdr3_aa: CASSVTVAGGSSYEQYF
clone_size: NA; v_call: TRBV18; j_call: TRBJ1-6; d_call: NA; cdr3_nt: TGTGCCAGCTCACCACCAGCCATGAATTCACCCCTCCACTTT; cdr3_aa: CASSPPAMNSPLHF
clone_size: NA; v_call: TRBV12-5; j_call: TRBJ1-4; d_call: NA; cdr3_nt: TGTGCTAGTGGTCAAGGGTCGGCAACTAATGAAAAACTGTTTTTT; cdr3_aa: CASGQGSATNEKLFF
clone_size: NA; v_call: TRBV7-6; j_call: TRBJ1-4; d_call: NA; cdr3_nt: TGTGCCAGCACTCCAAGTGAGGGTTTAAGTGAAAAACTGTTTTTT; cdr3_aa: CASTPSEGLSEKLFF
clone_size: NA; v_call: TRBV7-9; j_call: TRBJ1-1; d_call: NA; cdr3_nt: TGTGCCAGCAGCCCGTTAGAGACGGGATTTATGAACACTGAAGCTTTCTTT; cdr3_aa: CASSPLETGFMNTEAFF
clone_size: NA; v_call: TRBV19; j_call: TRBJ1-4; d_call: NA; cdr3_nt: TGTGCCAGTAGTATATTTTTTAGGGAGATGGATGAAAAACTGTTTTTT; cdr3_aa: CASSIFFREMDEKLFF
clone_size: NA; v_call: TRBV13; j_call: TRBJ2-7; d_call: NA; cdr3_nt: TGTGCCAGCAGCGCAGGATCGGGAAGTGTATTATACGAGCAGTACTTC; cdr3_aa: CASSAGSGSVLYEQYF
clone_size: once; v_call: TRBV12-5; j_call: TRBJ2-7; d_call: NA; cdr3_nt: TGTGCTAGTGGTCCTGGGTTATCCTACGAGCAGTACTTC; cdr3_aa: CASGPGLSYEQYF
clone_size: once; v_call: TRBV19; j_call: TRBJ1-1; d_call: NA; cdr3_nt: TGTGCCAGTATTTTGGACAGAAAGAACACTGAAGCTTTCTTT; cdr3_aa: CASILDRKNTEAFF
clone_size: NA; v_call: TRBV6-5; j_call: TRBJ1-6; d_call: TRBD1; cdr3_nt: TGTGCCAGCAGTTATACGGCGGGACAGTATAATTCACCCCTCCACTTT; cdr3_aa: CASSYTAGQYNSPLHF
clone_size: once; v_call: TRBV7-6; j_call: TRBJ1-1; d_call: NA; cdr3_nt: TGTGCCAGCAGCTTAGACAACACTGAAGCTTTCTTT; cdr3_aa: CASSLDNTEAFF
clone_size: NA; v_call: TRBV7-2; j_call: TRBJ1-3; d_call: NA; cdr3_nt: TGTGCCAGCAGCTTTATTGGAAACACCATATATTTT; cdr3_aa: CASSFIGNTIYF
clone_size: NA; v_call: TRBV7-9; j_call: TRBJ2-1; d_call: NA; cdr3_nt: TGTGCCAGCAGCTTAGCCGCGTTCTTC; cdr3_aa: CASSLAAFF
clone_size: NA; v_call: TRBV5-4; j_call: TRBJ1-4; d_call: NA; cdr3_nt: TGTGCCAGCGCAACCGGGACCGGGGAAAAACTGTTTTTT; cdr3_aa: CASATGTGEKLFF
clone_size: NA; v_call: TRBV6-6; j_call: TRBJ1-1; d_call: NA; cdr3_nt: TGTGCCAGCTCGGTTCAGGGCACTGAAGCTTTCTTT; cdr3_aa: CASSVQGTEAFF
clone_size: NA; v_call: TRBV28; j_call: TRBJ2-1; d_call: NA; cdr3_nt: TGTGCCAGCAGTTTATTTAGGGAGGGGGCGGATGAGCAGTTCTTC; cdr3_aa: CASSLFREGADEQFF
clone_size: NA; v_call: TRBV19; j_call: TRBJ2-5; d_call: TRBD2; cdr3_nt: TGTGCCAGTAGTATAGTTGGGGGGGGAGCGGCGGGAGAGACCCAGTACTTC; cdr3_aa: CASSIVGGGAAGETQYF
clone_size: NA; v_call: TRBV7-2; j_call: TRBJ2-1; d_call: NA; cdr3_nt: TGTGCCAGCAGTAGAAATCCCATCTCCTACAATGAGCAGTTCTTC; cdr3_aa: CASSRNPISYNEQFF
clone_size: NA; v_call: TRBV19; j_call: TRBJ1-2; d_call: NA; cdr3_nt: TGTGCCAGTAGTCCCCAGGGAGATGGAGGTTCTGGCTACACCTTC; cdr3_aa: CASSPQGDGGSGYTF
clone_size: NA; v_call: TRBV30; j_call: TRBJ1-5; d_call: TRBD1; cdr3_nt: TGTGCCTGGAGTATCACCTGGGGACAGGGGAATCAGCCCCAGCATTTT; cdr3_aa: CAWSITWGQGNQPQHF
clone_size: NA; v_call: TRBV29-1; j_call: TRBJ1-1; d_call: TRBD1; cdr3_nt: TGCAGCGTTGACCAGGGGGGGGGCACTGAAGCTTTCTTT; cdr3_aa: CSVDQGGGTEAFF
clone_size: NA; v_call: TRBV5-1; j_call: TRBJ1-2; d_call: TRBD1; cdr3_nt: TGCGCCAGCAGCTTGGATGGACAGGGAGGCTACACCTTC; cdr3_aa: CASSLDGQGGYTF
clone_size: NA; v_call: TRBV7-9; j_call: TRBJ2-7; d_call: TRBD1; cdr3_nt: TGTGCCAGCAGCTTGTCCGGGACAGGGAACAACGAGCAGTACTTC; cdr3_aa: CASSLSGTGNNEQYF
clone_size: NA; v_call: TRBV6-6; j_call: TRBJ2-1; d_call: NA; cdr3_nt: TGTGCCAGCTCCCTTGGCTGGGGAGGTGAGCAGTTCTTC; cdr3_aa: CASSLGWGGEQFF
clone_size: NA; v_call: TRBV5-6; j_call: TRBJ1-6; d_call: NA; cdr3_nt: TGTGCCAGCAGGTTTCGTAGTCCTATCTATAATTCACCCCTCCACTTT; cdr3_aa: CASRFRSPIYNSPLHF
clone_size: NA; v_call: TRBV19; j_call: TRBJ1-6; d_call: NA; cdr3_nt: TGTGCCAGTAGTATTGGGGATTCACCCCTCCACTTT; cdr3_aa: CASSIGDSPLHF
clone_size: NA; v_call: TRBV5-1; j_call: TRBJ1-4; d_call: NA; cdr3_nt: TGCGCCAGCAGCTTCGGGGAATTAGGGGATGAAAAACTGTTTTTT; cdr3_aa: CASSFGELGDEKLFF
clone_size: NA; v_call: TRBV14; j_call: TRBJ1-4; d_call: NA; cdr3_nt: TGTGCCAGCAGCCAAGGTGGGAGTGAAAAACTGTTTTTT; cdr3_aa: CASSQGGSEKLFF
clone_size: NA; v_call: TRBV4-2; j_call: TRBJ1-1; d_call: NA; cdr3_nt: TGTGCCAGCAGCCAGCGTCTGAACAGCGGCACTGAAGCTTTCTTT; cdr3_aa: CASSQRLNSGTEAFF
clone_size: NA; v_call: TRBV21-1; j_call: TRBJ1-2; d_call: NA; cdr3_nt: TGTGCCAGCAGCAAAGGGTCCCTCAAACATGGCTACACCTTC; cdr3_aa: CASSKGSLKHGYTF
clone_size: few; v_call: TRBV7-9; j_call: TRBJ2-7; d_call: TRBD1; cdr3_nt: TGTGCCAGCAGCGCGGAGACCTACGGGGACAGACAATACGAGCAGTACTTC; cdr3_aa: CASSAETYGDRQYEQYF
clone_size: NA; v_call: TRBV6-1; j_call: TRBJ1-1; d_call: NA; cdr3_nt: TGTGCCAGCAGTGAAGCGCGGACTGAAGCTTTCTTT; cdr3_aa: CASSEARTEAFF
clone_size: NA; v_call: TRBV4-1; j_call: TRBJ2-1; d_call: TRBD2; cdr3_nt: TGCGCCAGCAGCCAAAGTTGGGGCAGCGGGGGCTTATACAATGAGCAGTTCTTC; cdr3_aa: CASSQSWGSGGLYNEQFF
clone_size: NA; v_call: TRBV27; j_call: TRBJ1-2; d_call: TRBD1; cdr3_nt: TGTGCCAGCGCCCGAGGGACAGGAACCTATGGCTACACCTTC; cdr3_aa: CASARGTGTYGYTF
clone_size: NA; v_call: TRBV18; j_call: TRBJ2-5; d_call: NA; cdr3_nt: TGTGCCAGCTCATTTGGACACCAAGAGACCCAGTACTTC; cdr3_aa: CASSFGHQETQYF
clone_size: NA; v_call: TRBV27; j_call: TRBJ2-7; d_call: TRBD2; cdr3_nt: TGTGCCAGCAGTTTATCGGGACTAGCGGGGGGGCCTGGCTACGAGCAGTACTTC; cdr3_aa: CASSLSGLAGGPGYEQYF
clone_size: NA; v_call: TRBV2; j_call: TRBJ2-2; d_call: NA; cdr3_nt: TGTGCCAGCAGGTGGGGGGCGACGGGCACCGGGGAGCTGTTTTTT; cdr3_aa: CASRWGATGTGELFF
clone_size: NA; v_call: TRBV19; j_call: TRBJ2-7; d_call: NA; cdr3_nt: TGTGCCAGTAGTAACGGACAAACCTACGAGCAGTACTTC; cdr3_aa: CASSNGQTYEQYF
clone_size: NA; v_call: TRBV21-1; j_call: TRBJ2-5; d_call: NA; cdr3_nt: TGTGCCAGCCGAGGACGGCCCCAAGAGACCCAGTACTTC; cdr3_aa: CASRGRPQETQYF
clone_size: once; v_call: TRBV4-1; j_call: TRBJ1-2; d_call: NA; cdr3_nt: TGCGCCAGCAGCCAAAATGTCCAGGCCTCCCATGGCTACACCTTC; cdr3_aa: CASSQNVQASHGYTF